The source of this T cell receptor beta chain is a study of blood T cell repertoires in COVID-19. This CDR3 contains 13 residues. The V end lost 2 bases, the J end lost 4 bases, and 9 bases lay between the germline ends. In germline, CDR1 is SGHDT, CDR2 YYEEEE. In the authors' workflow: Amplification of reference gene primers provided the estimated nucleated cell counts. Clones were read by immunoSEQ multiplex PCR, and TCRdb kept only the in-frame ones, dropping some. V, J and clone size were drawn from that table, and D and trimming were deduced from the DNA. The sample has just over 80,000 clones; 80% to 85% are singletons.

The sample consisted of peripheral blood. The chain uses TRBV5-6 and TRBJ1-2; D might be TRBD1 (5 bases). This sequence originates from a man aged 80 or over with acute or convalescent COVID-19. The CDR3 region is CASSFDRPYGYTF. In DNA, the CDR3 is TGTGCCAGCAGCTTTGACAGACCCTATGGCTACACCTTC.